These T cell receptor beta chains were read from a single sample in a study of cytomegalovirus exposure and HLA in healthy donors. Profiling relied on immunoSEQ multiplex PCR, and the TCRdb table lists in-frame clones only, not all of them. The table shows approximately 130,000 clones, with 60% to 85% occurring only once. The sequenced sample was PBMCs. All receptors derive from a man younger than 40 in good health and CMV-seronegative. Both conserved end residues are part of each CDR3. D genes are given only for firm matches. Where a row states a size, it is once, few, many or the class of an expanded clone; other rows omit it.

v_gene	j_gene	abundance	d_gene	CDR3nt	CDR3aa
TRBV4-3	TRBJ1-2	NA	TRBD1	TGCGCCAGCAGCCAAGGCCTGGGACAGGGGAACTATGGCTACACCTTC	CASSQGLGQGNYGYTF
TRBV21-1	TRBJ2-3	once	NA	TGTGCCAGCAGCAAACGGGGTCTTAATACGCAGGCAGATACGCAGTATTTT	CASSKRGLNTQADTQYF
TRBV4-2	TRBJ2-3	NA	TRBD2	TGTGCCAGCAGCCCGAATCCGGCGCGTGGCGGGGGGGCGGATACGCAGTATTTT	CASSPNPARGGGADTQYF
TRBV5-4	TRBJ1-6	NA	TRBD1	TGTGCCGGCCGGGACAGCACCCCCCTCCACTTT	CAGRDSTPLHF
TRBV28	TRBJ1-5	NA	TRBD1	TGTGCCAGCAGTTTATCCCCCACGACAGGGGGCAATCAGCCCCAGCATTTT	CASSLSPTTGGNQPQHF
TRBV6-6	TRBJ1-3	NA	NA	TGTGCCAGCAGTTACTATCCCGGCTCTGGAAACACCATATATTTT	CASSYYPGSGNTIYF
TRBV27	TRBJ2-2	NA	NA	TGTGCCAGCAGGGCGGGGCATTTCGGGGAGCTGTTTTTT	CASRAGHFGELFF
TRBV7-9	TRBJ1-1	NA	NA	TGTGCCAGCAGCCGTGAATACGGGCAGGGGTACACTGAAGCTTTCTTT	CASSREYGQGYTEAFF
TRBV6-5	TRBJ1-1	few	TRBD1	TGTGCCAGTGGGACAGGTATGAACACTGAAGCTTTCTTT	CASGTGMNTEAFF
TRBV19	TRBJ1-1	NA	NA	TGTGCCAGTAAAGGAGCACAGGGAAACACTGAAGCTTTCTTT	CASKGAQGNTEAFF
TRBV19	TRBJ1-5	NA	NA	TGTGCCAGTAGGAACAGGGATCCGCCCCAGCATTTT	CASRNRDPPQHF
TRBV4-2	TRBJ1-1	few	NA	TGTGCCAGCAGCCAAGATAGGCGGATGGAAGGAACTGGAGCTTTCTTT	CASSQDRRMEGTGAFF
TRBV5-1	TRBJ1-1	NA	TRBD1	TGCGCCAGCAGCGGACAGGAGAACACTGAAGCTTTCTTT	CASSGQENTEAFF
TRBV5-1	TRBJ2-5	NA	TRBD2	TGCGCCAGCAGCCCCCAACTAGCGGGGGGGACGGAGACCCAGTACTTC	CASSPQLAGGTETQYF
TRBV30	TRBJ1-3	NA	NA	TGTGCCTCAGGGGAGACAGGATCTGGAAACACCATATATTTT	CASGETGSGNTIYF